These T cell receptor beta chains were read from a single sample in a study of T-cell reconstitution after alpha-beta-depleted transplantation in children. TCRdb ran MiXCR on the PCR reads and lists one entry per CDR3 protein. The sample lists approximately 300,000 distinct CDR3 sequences, 10% occurring once. Sequenced here: PBMCs, sampled before TCRalphabeta/CD19-depleted stem cell transplant. All receptors derive from a boy in the first two years of life with acute myeloid leukemia, due to receive a stem cell transplant. Both conserved end residues are part of each CDR3. The D gene is left open where the match is weak. The listing skips clone size in some rows; elsewhere it reads once, few, many or a size class.

cdr3_nt: TGTGCCATCAGTGAGTTCGAGGATCAGCCCCAGCATTTT
cdr3_aa: CAISEFEDQPQHF
d_call: NA
v_call: TRBV10-3
clone_size: few
j_call: TRBJ1-5

cdr3_nt: TGCGCCAGCAGCCAAGGATCGCGCGGGAGGAACTACGAGCAGTACTTC
cdr3_aa: CASSQGSRGRNYEQYF
d_call: TRBD2
v_call: TRBV4-3
clone_size: many
j_call: TRBJ2-7

cdr3_nt: TGTGCCAGCAGCAGCCCTTGGACAGCCACTGAAGCTTTCTTT
cdr3_aa: CASSSPWTATEAFF
d_call: NA
v_call: TRBV6-5
clone_size: few
j_call: TRBJ1-1

cdr3_nt: TGTGCCACCAGTGATTTCAGGGGAGATACGCAGTATTTT
cdr3_aa: CATSDFRGDTQYF
d_call: NA
v_call: TRBV24-1
clone_size: many
j_call: TRBJ2-3

cdr3_nt: TGTGCCAGCAGTTTAACCCCGGGACAGGGTAGGAATACGCAGTATTTT
cdr3_aa: CASSLTPGQGRNTQYF
d_call: TRBD1
v_call: TRBV12-3/TRBV12-4
clone_size: many
j_call: TRBJ2-3

cdr3_nt: TGTGCCGCCTACAGGGGGCCTTCCTACGAGCAGTACTTC
cdr3_aa: CAAYRGPSYEQYF
d_call: TRBD1
v_call: TRBV7-9
clone_size: NA
j_call: TRBJ2-7

cdr3_nt: TGCAGTGCAAAGCGAGTCGGGACAGGGAATTCCTACGAGCAGTACTTC
cdr3_aa: CSAKRVGTGNSYEQYF
d_call: TRBD1
v_call: TRBV20-1
clone_size: NA
j_call: TRBJ2-7

cdr3_nt: TGTGCCAGCAGCCGAGGGACTAGCAGATATAACACCGGGGAGCTGTTTTTT
cdr3_aa: CASSRGTSRYNTGELFF
d_call: TRBD2
v_call: TRBV7-9
clone_size: NA
j_call: TRBJ2-2

cdr3_nt: TGTGCCAGCAGCACACAGGTGGAGCAGTTCTTC
cdr3_aa: CASSTQVEQFF
d_call: NA
v_call: TRBV7-2
clone_size: many
j_call: TRBJ2-1

cdr3_nt: TGTGCCACCGGCGGGGGGTTCCACACAGATACGCAGTATTTT
cdr3_aa: CATGGGFHTDTQYF
d_call: TRBD2
v_call: TRBV24-1
clone_size: many
j_call: TRBJ2-3

cdr3_nt: TGTGCCAGCAGCTATAGCGGGGTCTCCTACAATGAGCAGTTCTTC
cdr3_aa: CASSYSGVSYNEQFF
d_call: TRBD2
v_call: TRBV12-3/TRBV12-4
clone_size: many
j_call: TRBJ2-1

cdr3_nt: TGTGCCAGCAGCCCTTGGAGGGGTGCAACTAATGAAAAACTGTTTTTT
cdr3_aa: CASSPWRGATNEKLFF
d_call: NA
v_call: TRBV3-1
clone_size: many
j_call: TRBJ1-4

cdr3_nt: TGTGCCAGCAGTGAACGGGCAGGGTTTGGAGAGACCCAGTACTTC
cdr3_aa: CASSERAGFGETQYF
d_call: NA
v_call: TRBV6-1
clone_size: many
j_call: TRBJ2-5

cdr3_nt: TGTGCCAGCAGTGCGTTCGGGACTCGGCAGTACTTC
cdr3_aa: CASSAFGTRQYF
d_call: NA
v_call: TRBV12-3/TRBV12-4
clone_size: few
j_call: TRBJ2-7

cdr3_nt: TGTGCCAGCAGTTTAAAGGACAGGGGGCGGCGTGAGCAGTTCTTC
cdr3_aa: CASSLKDRGRREQFF
d_call: TRBD1
v_call: TRBV28
clone_size: few
j_call: TRBJ2-1

cdr3_nt: TGTGCCATCAGCGCCGCAGGGACAGGGCGAGAGCAGTACTTC
cdr3_aa: CAISAAGTGREQYF
d_call: TRBD1
v_call: TRBV10-3
clone_size: many
j_call: TRBJ2-7

cdr3_nt: TGTGCCAGCAGTTACTCGAATCAACAGAACACTGAAGCTTTCTTT
cdr3_aa: CASSYSNQQNTEAFF
d_call: NA
v_call: TRBV6-5
clone_size: many
j_call: TRBJ1-1

cdr3_nt: TGTGCCAGCAGAGGGACCGTCTATGGCTACACCTTC
cdr3_aa: CASRGTVYGYTF
d_call: NA
v_call: TRBV12-3/TRBV12-4
clone_size: NA
j_call: TRBJ1-2

cdr3_nt: TGTGCCACCCATCCAGGGGGCGTGGGAGAGACCCAGTACTTC
cdr3_aa: CATHPGGVGETQYF
d_call: TRBD1
v_call: TRBV24-1
clone_size: NA
j_call: TRBJ2-5

cdr3_nt: TGCAGTGCTAGACGAACGACAGGGGGCGGGCAGCCCCAGCATTTT
cdr3_aa: CSARRTTGGGQPQHF
d_call: TRBD1
v_call: TRBV20-1
clone_size: NA
j_call: TRBJ1-5

cdr3_nt: TGCGCCAGCAGCTCCGGGAGGGGGAAAGAGACCCAGTACTTC
cdr3_aa: CASSSGRGKETQYF
d_call: TRBD2
v_call: TRBV5-1
clone_size: many
j_call: TRBJ2-5

cdr3_nt: TGCAGCGTTCTTTGGATCAGGGGTTCTGAAGCTTTCTTT
cdr3_aa: CSVLWIRGSEAFF
d_call: NA
v_call: TRBV29-1
clone_size: many
j_call: TRBJ1-1

cdr3_nt: TGTGCCAGCAGCTTACTTCCGGGACTCTTACCGGGCTACGAGCAGTACTTC
cdr3_aa: CASSLLPGLLPGYEQYF
d_call: NA
v_call: TRBV7-6
clone_size: many
j_call: TRBJ2-7

cdr3_nt: TGTGCCAGCAGAACTAGCGGGGTCTACAATGAGCAGTTCTTC
cdr3_aa: CASRTSGVYNEQFF
d_call: TRBD2
v_call: TRBV10-3
clone_size: many
j_call: TRBJ2-1

cdr3_nt: TGTGCCAGCAGCTTAGTCAGGGTAACAAACACTGAAGCTTTCTTT
cdr3_aa: CASSLVRVTNTEAFF
d_call: NA
v_call: TRBV7-2
clone_size: many
j_call: TRBJ1-1

cdr3_nt: TGTGCCAGCAGCCTCTATTTGCGGGAACCCACAGATACGCAGTATTTT
cdr3_aa: CASSLYLREPTDTQYF
d_call: NA
v_call: TRBV9
clone_size: many
j_call: TRBJ2-3

cdr3_nt: TGCGCCAGCAGCTTGTTCGACAGGGACACTGAAGCTTTCTTT
cdr3_aa: CASSLFDRDTEAFF
d_call: TRBD1
v_call: TRBV5-1
clone_size: many
j_call: TRBJ1-1

cdr3_nt: TGTGCCAGCAGCCCGGGACGAGGGAACACTGAAGCTTTCTTT
cdr3_aa: CASSPGRGNTEAFF
d_call: NA
v_call: TRBV12-3/TRBV12-4
clone_size: few
j_call: TRBJ1-1

cdr3_nt: TGTGCCAGCAGTTCCCTTAGCGGGGGCTCCTACGAGCAGTACTTC
cdr3_aa: CASSSLSGGSYEQYF
d_call: TRBD2
v_call: TRBV6-5
clone_size: many
j_call: TRBJ2-7

cdr3_nt: TGTGCCAGCAGCGGGGGACAGGGGTCTTACAATGAGCAGTTCTTC
cdr3_aa: CASSGGQGSYNEQFF
d_call: TRBD1
v_call: TRBV5-5
clone_size: many
j_call: TRBJ2-1

cdr3_nt: TGCGCCAGTGCCACTACTCCCGGACAGGGGGCATACGAGCAGTACTTC
cdr3_aa: CASATTPGQGAYEQYF
d_call: TRBD1
v_call: TRBV5-1
clone_size: many
j_call: TRBJ2-7

cdr3_nt: TGCAGTGCTAGTGATGCGGCTACCCCGGCCTACAATGAGCAGTTCTTC
cdr3_aa: CSASDAATPAYNEQFF
d_call: NA
v_call: TRBV20-1
clone_size: many
j_call: TRBJ2-1

cdr3_nt: TGCGCCAGCAGTTTGACAGGGGGTCGCGAGCAGTACTTC
cdr3_aa: CASSLTGGREQYF
d_call: TRBD1
v_call: TRBV5-1
clone_size: few
j_call: TRBJ2-7

cdr3_nt: TGTGCCAGCAGCCAAGCGGATACTAGCGGGCTCGCGACAGATACGCAGTATTTT
cdr3_aa: CASSQADTSGLATDTQYF
d_call: TRBD2
v_call: TRBV4-2
clone_size: many
j_call: TRBJ2-3

cdr3_nt: TGTGCCAGCAGCTTAGGGGAAGGGACGGAGCAGTTCTTC
cdr3_aa: CASSLGEGTEQFF
d_call: NA
v_call: TRBV7-2
clone_size: many
j_call: TRBJ2-1

cdr3_nt: TGTGCCAGCAGCTTAGTTCCAGGGGGGAACTATGGCTACACCTTC
cdr3_aa: CASSLVPGGNYGYTF
d_call: TRBD1
v_call: TRBV7-9
clone_size: many
j_call: TRBJ1-2

cdr3_nt: TGTGCCAGCAGTTTTGGGGGAGACACTGAAGCTTTCTTT
cdr3_aa: CASSFGGDTEAFF
d_call: NA
v_call: TRBV12-3/TRBV12-4
clone_size: few
j_call: TRBJ1-1

cdr3_nt: TGTGCCACCAGCAGAGATCGAGACAGGCTGGGGTACACAGATACGCAGTATTTT
cdr3_aa: CATSRDRDRLGYTDTQYF
d_call: NA
v_call: TRBV15
clone_size: NA
j_call: TRBJ2-3

cdr3_nt: TGTGCCAGCAGCTTAGCGGGCGGGCCCTCGGGAGAGACCCAGTACTTC
cdr3_aa: CASSLAGGPSGETQYF
d_call: NA
v_call: TRBV7-7
clone_size: many
j_call: TRBJ2-5

cdr3_nt: TGTGCCAGCTCACCCGACAGGGGGACGCAGTATTTT
cdr3_aa: CASSPDRGTQYF
d_call: TRBD1
v_call: TRBV18
clone_size: many
j_call: TRBJ2-3

cdr3_nt: TGTGCCAGCAGTAGGAGGTTCGACGAGCAGTACTTC
cdr3_aa: CASSRRFDEQYF
d_call: NA
v_call: TRBV6-5
clone_size: few
j_call: TRBJ2-7